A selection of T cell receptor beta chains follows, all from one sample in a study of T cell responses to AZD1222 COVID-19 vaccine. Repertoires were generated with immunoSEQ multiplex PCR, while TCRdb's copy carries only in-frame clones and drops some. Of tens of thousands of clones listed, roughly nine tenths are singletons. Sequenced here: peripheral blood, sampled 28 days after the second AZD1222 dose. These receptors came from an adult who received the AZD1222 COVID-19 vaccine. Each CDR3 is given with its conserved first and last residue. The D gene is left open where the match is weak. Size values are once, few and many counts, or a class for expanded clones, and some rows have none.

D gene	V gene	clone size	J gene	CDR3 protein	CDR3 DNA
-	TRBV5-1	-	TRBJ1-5	CASSLSTGGNQPQHF	TGCGCCAGCAGCTTAAGTACGGGTGGTAATCAGCCCCAGCATTTT
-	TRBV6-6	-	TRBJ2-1	CASSYRGDEQFF	TGTGCCAGCAGTTACCGGGGCGATGAGCAGTTCTTC
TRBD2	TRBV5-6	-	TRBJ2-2	CASSYGLAGDTGELFF	TGTGCCAGCAGCTATGGACTAGCGGGAGACACCGGGGAGCTGTTTTTT
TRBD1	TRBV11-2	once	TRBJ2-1	CASSSHRGRSNEQFF	TGTGCCAGCAGCTCCCACAGGGGCCGAAGCAATGAGCAGTTCTTC
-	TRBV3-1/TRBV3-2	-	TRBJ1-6	CASSQAPRPDNSPLHF	TGTGCCAGCAGCCAGGCCCCTCGCCCCGATAATTCACCCCTCCACTTT
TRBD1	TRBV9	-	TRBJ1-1	CASSEGTGLNTEAFF	TGTGCCAGCAGCGAAGGGACAGGGCTGAACACTGAAGCTTTCTTT
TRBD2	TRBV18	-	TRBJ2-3	CASSPLAGGPTDTQYF	TGTGCCAGCTCACCACTAGCGGGGGGGCCCACAGATACGCAGTATTTT
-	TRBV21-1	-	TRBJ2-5	CASSKARVPGARETQYF	TGTGCCAGCAGCAAAGCGCGAGTTCCGGGGGCGCGGGAGACCCAGTACTTC
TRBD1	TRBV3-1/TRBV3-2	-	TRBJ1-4	CASKQEIQGGDEKLFF	TGTGCCAGCAAGCAAGAGATACAGGGGGGTGATGAAAAACTGTTTTTT
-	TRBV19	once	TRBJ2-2	CASTQIFTGELFF	TGTGCCAGTACCCAGATATTCACCGGGGAGCTGTTTTTT
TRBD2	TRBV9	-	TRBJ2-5	CASSVASGIVQETQYF	TGTGCCAGCAGCGTAGCTAGCGGGATAGTTCAAGAGACCCAGTACTTC
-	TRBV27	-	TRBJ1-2	CASSFRDTRGGYTF	TGTGCCAGCAGTTTCCGGGACACGAGGGGTGGCTACACCTTC
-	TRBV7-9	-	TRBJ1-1	CASSLGGGNTEAFF	TGTGCCAGCAGCTTAGGAGGAGGGAACACTGAAGCTTTCTTT
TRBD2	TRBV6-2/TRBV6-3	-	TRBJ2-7	CASSLGLARTYEQYF	TGTGCCAGCAGCCTGGGACTAGCGAGGACCTACGAGCAGTACTTC
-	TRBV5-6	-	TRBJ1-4	CASSLGGHNEKLFF	TGTGCCAGCAGCTTGGGCGGCCATAATGAAAAACTGTTTTTT
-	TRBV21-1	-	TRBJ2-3	CASSSIGDFQGDTQYF	TGTGCCAGCAGCTCAATCGGGGACTTCCAGGGAGATACGCAGTATTTT
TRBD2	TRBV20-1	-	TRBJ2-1	CSASLAGVFDEQFF	TGCAGTGCTAGTCTGGCGGGGGTCTTCGATGAGCAGTTCTTC
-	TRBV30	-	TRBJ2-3	CAWTGGSTDTQYF	TGTGCCTGGACTGGGGGCAGCACAGATACGCAGTATTTT
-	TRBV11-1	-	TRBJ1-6	CASSPGSLYNSPLHF	TGTGCCAGCAGCCCCGGCAGCCTTTATAATTCACCCCTCCACTTT
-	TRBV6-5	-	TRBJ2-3	CASSLGPRIADTQYF	TGTGCCAGCAGTTTGGGACCGCGTATTGCAGATACGCAGTATTTT
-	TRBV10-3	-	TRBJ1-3	CAISEGTAGNTIYF	TGTGCCATCAGTGAGGGGACTGCTGGAAACACCATATATTTT
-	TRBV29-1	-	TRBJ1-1	CSVGRITGLNTEAFF	TGCAGCGTTGGGAGAATTACAGGGCTGAACACTGAAGCTTTCTTT
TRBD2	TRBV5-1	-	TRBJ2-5	CASSLASGIGEETQYF	TGCGCCAGCAGCTTGGCTAGCGGGATAGGGGAAGAGACCCAGTACTTC
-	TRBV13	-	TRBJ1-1	CASSSRSDGRLKRAFF	TGTGCCAGCAGCTCAAGATCGGACGGACGGCTCAAAAGGGCTTTCTTT
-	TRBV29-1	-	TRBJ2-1	CSVEGLAAGNEQFF	TGCAGCGTTGAAGGGCTAGCCGCCGGCAATGAGCAGTTCTTC
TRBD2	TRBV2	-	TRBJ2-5	CASRDAGGRTQYF	TGTGCCAGCAGAGACGCGGGAGGAAGGACCCAGTACTTC
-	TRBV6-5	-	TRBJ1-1	CASSRDNLNTEAFF	TGTGCCAGCAGCCGGGACAATTTGAACACTGAAGCTTTCTTT
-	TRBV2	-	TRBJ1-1	CASSGGYTEAFF	TGTGCCAGCAGCGGAGGGTACACTGAAGCTTTCTTT
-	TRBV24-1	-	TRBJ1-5	CATSDPGGDSNQPQHF	TGTGCCACCAGTGATCCTGGGGGGGATAGCAATCAGCCCCAGCATTTT
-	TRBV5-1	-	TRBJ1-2	CASSPRDLGYTF	TGCGCCAGCAGCCCCCGGGACTTGGGTTACACCTTC
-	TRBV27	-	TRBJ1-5	CASRYRDNQPQHF	TGTGCCAGCCGTTACAGGGACAATCAGCCCCAGCATTTT
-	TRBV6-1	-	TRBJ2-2	CASSEAVGRSANTGELFF	TGTGCCAGCAGTGAAGCGGTTGGGCGGAGCGCGAACACCGGGGAGCTGTTTTTT
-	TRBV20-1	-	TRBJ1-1	CSAKGVAEAFF	TGCAGTGCCAAGGGTGTCGCTGAAGCTTTCTTT
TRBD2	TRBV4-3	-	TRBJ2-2	CASSQTRPIAGGPGELFF	TGCGCCAGCAGCCAAACCCGGCCTATAGCGGGAGGGCCCGGGGAGCTGTTTTTT
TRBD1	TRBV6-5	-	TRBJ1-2	CASSYGTGWNGYTF	TGTGCCAGCAGTTACGGGACAGGGTGGAATGGCTACACCTTC
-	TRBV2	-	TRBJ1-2	CASSERNTRRNGYTF	TGTGCCAGCAGTGAACGGAATACACGCCGGAATGGCTACACCTTC
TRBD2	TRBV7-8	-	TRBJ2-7	CASSLAQGGSEQYF	TGTGCCAGCAGCTTAGCCCAGGGCGGGAGTGAGCAGTACTTC
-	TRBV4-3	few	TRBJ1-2	CASSQDPSGIYDGYTF	TGCGCCAGCAGCCAAGATCCATCAGGGATTTATGACGGCTACACCTTC
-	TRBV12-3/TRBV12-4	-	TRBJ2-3	CASSLPPDTQYF	TGTGCCAGCAGCCTCCCCCCAGATACGCAGTATTTT
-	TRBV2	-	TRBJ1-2	CASTGGVHGYTF	TGTGCCAGCACCGGGGGAGTCCATGGCTACACCTTC
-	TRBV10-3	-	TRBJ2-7	CAINADFDHEQYF	TGTGCCATCAATGCCGACTTCGACCACGAGCAGTACTTC
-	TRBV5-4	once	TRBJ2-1	CASSRTTTSTREQFF	TGTGCCAGCAGCCGGACGACGACTAGTACACGAGAGCAGTTCTTC
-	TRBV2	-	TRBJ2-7	CASSEHQGRVGEQYF	TGTGCCAGCAGTGAACATCAGGGCAGGGTCGGCGAGCAGTACTTC
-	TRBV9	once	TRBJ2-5	CASSVGGSQETQYF	TGTGCCAGCAGCGTAGGGGGCAGCCAAGAGACCCAGTACTTC
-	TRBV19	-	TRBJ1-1	CASSDTRNTEAFF	TGTGCCAGTAGCGACACAAGGAACACTGAAGCTTTCTTT
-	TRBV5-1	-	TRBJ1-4	CASSLADRYNEKLFF	TGCGCCAGCAGCTTGGCCGACAGGTACAATGAAAAACTGTTTTTT
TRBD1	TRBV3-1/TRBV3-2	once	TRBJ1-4	CASSPGPGGELFF	TGTGCCAGCAGCCCGGGCCCAGGGGGGGAACTGTTTTTT
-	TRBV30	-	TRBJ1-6	CAWGTGNSPLHF	TGTGCCTGGGGAACAGGCAATTCACCCCTCCACTTT
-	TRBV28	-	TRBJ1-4	CASSLPGEVNEKLFF	TGTGCCAGCAGTTTGCCTGGGGAGGTGAATGAAAAACTGTTTTTT
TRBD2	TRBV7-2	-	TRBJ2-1	CASSLLAVEPGQFF	TGTGCCAGCAGCCTACTAGCGGTTGAACCGGGGCAGTTCTTC
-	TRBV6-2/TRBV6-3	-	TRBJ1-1	CASSYPRSRRTEAFF	TGTGCCAGCAGTTACCCCAGATCGCGGAGGACTGAAGCTTTCTTT
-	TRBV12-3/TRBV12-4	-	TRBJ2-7	CASSFDLMYEQYF	TGTGCCAGCAGTTTCGACTTAATGTACGAGCAGTACTTC
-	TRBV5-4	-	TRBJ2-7	CASSLPYPGYEQYF	TGTGCCAGCAGCTTGCCCTACCCAGGTTATGAGCAGTACTTC
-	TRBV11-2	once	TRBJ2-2	CASSPGTLNTGELFF	TGTGCCAGCAGCCCCGGGACATTGAACACCGGGGAGCTGTTTTTT
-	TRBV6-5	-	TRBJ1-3	CASRSTGNTIYF	TGTGCCAGCAGATCCACTGGAAACACCATATATTTT
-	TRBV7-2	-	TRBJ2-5	CASREQGPETQYF	TGTGCCAGCAGGGAACAGGGACCAGAGACCCAGTACTTC
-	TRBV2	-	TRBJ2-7	CASSAGKGEQYF	TGTGCCAGCAGTGCAGGGAAGGGCGAGCAGTACTTC
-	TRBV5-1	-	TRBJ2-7	CASGRDFYYEQYF	TGCGCCAGCGGAAGGGACTTCTACTACGAGCAGTACTTC
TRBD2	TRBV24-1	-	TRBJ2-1	CATSEGTSGSRLNEQFF	TGTGCCACCAGTGAGGGGACTAGCGGGAGTCGGCTCAATGAGCAGTTCTTC
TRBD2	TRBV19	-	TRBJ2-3	CASSLLAAGDTDTQYF	TGTGCCAGTAGTTTGTTGGCAGCGGGGGACACAGATACGCAGTATTTT